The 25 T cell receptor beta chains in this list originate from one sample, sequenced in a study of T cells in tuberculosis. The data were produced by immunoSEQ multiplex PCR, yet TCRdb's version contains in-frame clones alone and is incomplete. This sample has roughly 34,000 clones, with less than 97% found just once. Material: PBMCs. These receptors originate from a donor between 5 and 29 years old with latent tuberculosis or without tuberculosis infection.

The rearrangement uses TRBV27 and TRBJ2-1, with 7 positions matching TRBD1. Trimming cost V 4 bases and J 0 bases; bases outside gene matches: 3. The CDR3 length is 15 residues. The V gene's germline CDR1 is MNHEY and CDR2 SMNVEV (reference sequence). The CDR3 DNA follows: TGTGCCAGCAGTTCGGGACAGAGCTCCTACAATGAGCAGTTCTTC. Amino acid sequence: CASSSGQSSYNEQFF.

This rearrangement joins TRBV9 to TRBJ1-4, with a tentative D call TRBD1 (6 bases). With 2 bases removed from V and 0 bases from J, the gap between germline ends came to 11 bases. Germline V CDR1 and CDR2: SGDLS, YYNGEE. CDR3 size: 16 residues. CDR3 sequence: CASSVGNRATNEKLFF. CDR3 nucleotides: TGTGCCAGCAGCGTCGGAAACAGGGCAACTAATGAAAAACTGTTTTTT.

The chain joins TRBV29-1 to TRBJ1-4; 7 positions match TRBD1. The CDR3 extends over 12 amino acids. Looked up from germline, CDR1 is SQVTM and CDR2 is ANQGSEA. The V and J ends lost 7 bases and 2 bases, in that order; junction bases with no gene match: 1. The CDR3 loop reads CSAGQTNEKLFF. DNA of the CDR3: TGCAGCGCGGGACAGACTAATGAAAAACTGTTTTTT.

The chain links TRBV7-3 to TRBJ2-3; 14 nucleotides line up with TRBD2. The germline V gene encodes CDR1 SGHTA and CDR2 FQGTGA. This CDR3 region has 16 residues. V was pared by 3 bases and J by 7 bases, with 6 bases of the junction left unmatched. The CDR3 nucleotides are TGTGCCAGCAGCTTGAAGACTAGCGGGGGGGCTTATACGCAGTATTTT. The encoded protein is CASSLKTSGGAYTQYF.

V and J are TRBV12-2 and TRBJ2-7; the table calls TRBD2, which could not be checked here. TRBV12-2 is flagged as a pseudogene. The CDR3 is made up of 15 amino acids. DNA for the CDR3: TGTGCAAGTCGCTTAGCCAAGGTTCGGGTCCACGAGCAGTACTTC. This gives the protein CASRLAKVRVHEQYF.

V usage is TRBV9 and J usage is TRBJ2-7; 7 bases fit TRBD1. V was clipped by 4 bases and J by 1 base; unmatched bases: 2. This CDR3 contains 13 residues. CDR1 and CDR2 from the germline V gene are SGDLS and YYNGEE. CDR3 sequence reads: CASSPGQSYEQYF. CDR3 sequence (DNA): TGTGCCAGCAGCCCGGGACAGTCCTACGAGCAGTACTTC.

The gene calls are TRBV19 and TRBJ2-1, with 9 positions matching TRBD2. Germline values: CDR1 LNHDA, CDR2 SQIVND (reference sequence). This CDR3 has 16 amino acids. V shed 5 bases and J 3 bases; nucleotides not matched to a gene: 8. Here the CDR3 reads CASSASGTSYYNEQFF. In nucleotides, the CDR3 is TGTGCCAGTAGTGCCTCCGGGACTAGCTACTACAATGAGCAGTTCTTC. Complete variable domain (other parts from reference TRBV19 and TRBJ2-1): DGGITQSPKYLFRKEGQNVTLSCEQNLNHDAMYWYRQDPGQGLRLIYYSQIVNDFQKGDIAEGYSVSREKKESFPLTVTSAQKNPTAFYLCASSASGTSYYNEQFFGPGTRLTVL.

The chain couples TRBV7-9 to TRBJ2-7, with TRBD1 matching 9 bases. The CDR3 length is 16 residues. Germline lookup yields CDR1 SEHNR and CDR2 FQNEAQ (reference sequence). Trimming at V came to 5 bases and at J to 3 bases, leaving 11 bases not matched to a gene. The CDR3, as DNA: TGTGCCAGCAGCCCCAGTCCTGGGACAGGGCTCTACGAGCAGTACTTC. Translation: CASSPSPGTGLYEQYF.

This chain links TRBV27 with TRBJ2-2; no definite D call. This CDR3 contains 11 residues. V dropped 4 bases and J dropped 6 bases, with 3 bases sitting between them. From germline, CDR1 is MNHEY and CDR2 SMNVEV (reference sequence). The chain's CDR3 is CASSSAGELFF. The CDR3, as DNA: TGTGCCAGCAGTTCAGCCGGGGAGCTGTTTTTT.

The CDR3: CASSENVADFTDTQYF. The DNA for the CDR3 is TGTGCCAGCAGTGAGAATGTAGCGGACTTCACAGATACGCAGTATTTT. The chain has TRBV25-1 and TRBJ2-3, with a weak D call TRBD2 (6 bases). This CDR3 spans 16 amino acids. Between the trimmed V and J ends, which lost 3 bases and 2 bases, there was a span of 15 bases. From germline, CDR1 is MGHDK and CDR2 SYGVNS.

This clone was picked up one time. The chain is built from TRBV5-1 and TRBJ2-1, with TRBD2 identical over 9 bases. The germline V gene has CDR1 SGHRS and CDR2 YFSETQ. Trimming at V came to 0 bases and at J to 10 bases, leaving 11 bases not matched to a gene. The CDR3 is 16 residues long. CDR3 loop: CASSLDPGGGAGEQFF. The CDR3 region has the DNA TGCGCCAGCAGCTTGGACCCTGGCGGGGGGGCCGGGGAGCAGTTCTTC.

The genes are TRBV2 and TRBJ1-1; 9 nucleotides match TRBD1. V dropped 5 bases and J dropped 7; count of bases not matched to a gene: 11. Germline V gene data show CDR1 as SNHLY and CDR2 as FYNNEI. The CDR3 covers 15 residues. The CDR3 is CASSNPGQGGFEAFF. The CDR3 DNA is TGTGCCAGCAGTAACCCGGGACAGGGAGGGTTTGAAGCTTTCTTT.

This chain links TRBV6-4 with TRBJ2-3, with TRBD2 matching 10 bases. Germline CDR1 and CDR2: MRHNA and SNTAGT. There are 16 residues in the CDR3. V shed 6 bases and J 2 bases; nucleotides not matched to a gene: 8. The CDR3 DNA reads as TGTGCCAGCAGCCCTGGACTAGCGGATCCCACAGATACGCAGTATTTT. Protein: CASSPGLADPTDTQYF.

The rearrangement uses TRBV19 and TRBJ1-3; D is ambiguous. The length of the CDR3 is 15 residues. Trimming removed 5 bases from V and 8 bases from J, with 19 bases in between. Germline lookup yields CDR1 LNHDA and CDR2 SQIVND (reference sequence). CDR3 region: CASSAGRRTVDTIYF. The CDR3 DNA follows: TGTGCCAGTAGTGCGGGAAGACGTACCGTGGACACCATATATTTT. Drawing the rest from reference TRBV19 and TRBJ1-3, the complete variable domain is DGGITQSPKYLFRKEGQNVTLSCEQNLNHDAMYWYRQDPGQGLRLIYYSQIVNDFQKGDIAEGYSVSREKKESFPLTVTSAQKNPTAFYLCASSAGRRTVDTIYFGEGSWLTVV.

In nucleotides, the CDR3 is TGTGCCAGCAGTGAGGAACAGCCCCAGCATTTT. Encoded protein: CASSEEQPQHF. The chain couples TRBV28 to TRBJ1-5; D is unresolved. CDR1 MDHEN and CDR2 SYDVKM come from the germline V gene. V was trimmed by 5 bases and J by 7 bases, leaving 6 bases between them. The CDR3 is 11 amino acids.

Here the CDR3 DNA reads TGCGCCAGCAGCTCCGTCCCGGGACTAGCGGGGGGGAGATACAATGAGCAGTTCTTC. This gives the protein CASSSVPGLAGGRYNEQFF. The chain couples TRBV5-1 to TRBJ2-1; TRBD2 agrees at 16 bases. V trimming: 3 bases; J trimming: 4 bases; junction bases outside the gene matches: 10. There are 19 residues in the CDR3. CDR1 and CDR2 (germline): SGHRS, YFSETQ.

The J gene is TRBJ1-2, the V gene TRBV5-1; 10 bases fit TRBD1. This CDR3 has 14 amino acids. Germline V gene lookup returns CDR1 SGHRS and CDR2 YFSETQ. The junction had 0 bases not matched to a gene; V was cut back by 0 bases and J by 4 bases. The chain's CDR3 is CASSLGQGAYGYTF. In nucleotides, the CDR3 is TGCGCCAGCAGCTTGGGACAGGGGGCCTATGGCTACACCTTC.

The CDR3 protein is CASSQDPWGSFVVGYTF. In nucleotides, the CDR3 is TGCGCCAGCAGCCAAGATCCGTGGGGCAGTTTTGTGGTTGGCTACACCTTC. This chain uses TRBV4-1 with TRBJ1-2; tentatively, D is TRBD1 (5 bases). Trimming removed 0 bases at V and 7 bases at J, with 21 bases between. The length of the CDR3 is 17 residues. CDR1 and CDR2 (germline): MGHRA, YSYEKL.

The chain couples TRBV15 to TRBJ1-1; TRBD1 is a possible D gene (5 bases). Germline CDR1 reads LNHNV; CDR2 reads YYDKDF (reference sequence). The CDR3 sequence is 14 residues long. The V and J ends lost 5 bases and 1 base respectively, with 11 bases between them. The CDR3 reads CATSPRQGNTEAFF. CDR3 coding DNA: TGTGCCACCAGCCCTCGCCAGGGGAACACTGAAGCTTTCTTT. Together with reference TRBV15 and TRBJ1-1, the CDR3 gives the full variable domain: DAMVIQNPRYQVTQFGKPVTLSCSQTLNHNVMYWYQQKSSQAPKLLFHYYDKDFNNEADTPDNFQSRRPNTSFCFLDIRSPGLGDTAMYLCATSPRQGNTEAFFGQGTRLTVV.

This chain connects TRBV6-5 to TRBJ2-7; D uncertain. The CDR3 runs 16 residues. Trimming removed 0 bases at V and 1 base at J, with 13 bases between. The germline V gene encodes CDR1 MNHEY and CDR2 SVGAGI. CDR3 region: CASSYSSVADSYEQYF. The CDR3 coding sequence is TGTGCCAGCAGTTACTCCAGCGTCGCCGATTCCTACGAGCAGTACTTC.

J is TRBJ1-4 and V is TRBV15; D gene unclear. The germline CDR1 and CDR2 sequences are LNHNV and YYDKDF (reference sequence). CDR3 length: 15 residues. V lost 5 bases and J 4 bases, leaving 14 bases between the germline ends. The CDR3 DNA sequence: TGTGCCACCAGCCCCTGGGAGGGCCTTAATGAAAAACTGTTTTTT. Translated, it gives CATSPWEGLNEKLFF.

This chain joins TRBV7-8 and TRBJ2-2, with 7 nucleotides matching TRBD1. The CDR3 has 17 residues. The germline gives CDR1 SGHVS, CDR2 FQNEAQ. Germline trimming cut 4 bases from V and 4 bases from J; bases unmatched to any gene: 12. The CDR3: CASSSDRVLYGTGELFF. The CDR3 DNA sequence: TGTGCCAGCAGCTCAGACAGGGTATTGTACGGCACCGGGGAGCTGTTTTTT.

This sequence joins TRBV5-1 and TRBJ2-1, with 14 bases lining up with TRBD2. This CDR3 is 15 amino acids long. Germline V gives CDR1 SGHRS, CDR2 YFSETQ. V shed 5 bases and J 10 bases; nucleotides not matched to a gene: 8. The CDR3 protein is CASSRLAGGPREQFF. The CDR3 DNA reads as TGCGCCAGCAGTCGACTAGCGGGGGGGCCGCGGGAGCAGTTCTTC.

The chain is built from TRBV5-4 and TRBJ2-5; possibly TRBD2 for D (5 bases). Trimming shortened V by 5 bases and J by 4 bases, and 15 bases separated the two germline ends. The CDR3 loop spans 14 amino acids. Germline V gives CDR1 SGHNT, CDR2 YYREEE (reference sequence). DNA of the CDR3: TGTGCCAGCAGTGGACTCACGGAAAGAGAGACCCAGTACTTC. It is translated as CASSGLTERETQYF.

In DNA form, the CDR3 reads TGTGCCAGCAGCGCACGGGACACCCGCACAGATACGCAGTATTTT. Encoded protein: CASSARDTRTDTQYF. This chain connects TRBV9 to TRBJ2-3, with a tentative D call TRBD1 (6 bases). CDR3 size: 15 residues. The V and J ends lost 3 bases and 1 base respectively, with 12 bases between them. Germline V gene sequence: CDR1 SGDLS, CDR2 YYNGEE.